This is a list of T cell receptor beta chains from one sample in a study of read filtering for tumor transcriptome and immune sequencing. TCRdb fed the reads into MiXCR, producing one record per CDR3 protein. This table has approximately 65,000 distinct CDR3 sequences, approximately 15% appearing once. The specimen was a population of CD138-negative cells sorted from bone marrow. Every receptor here comes from a donor over 35 with multiple myeloma. Both conserved end residues are trimmed from each CDR3.

j_call v_call cdr3_length cdr3_aa
TRBJ1-2 TRBV14 11 ASSPQRNYGYT
TRBJ2-3 TRBV2 10 ASRDQTDTQY
TRBJ2-7 TRBV6-5 12 ASSYSRVAYEQY
TRBJ2-7 TRBV7-2 11 ASSPMGEYEQY
TRBJ2-6 TRBV20-1 13 SAPSTGAGANVLT
TRBJ2-7 TRBV20-1 11 SASDRGSYEQY
TRBJ2-1 TRBV2 12 ASSETSANNEQF
TRBJ2-2 TRBV5-8 15 ASSLALTSGSTGELF
TRBJ2-1 TRBV7-3 15 ASSLTLGDRGLNEQF
TRBJ2-3 TRBV29-1 13 SVEPQEGSTDTQY
TRBJ1-5 TRBV29-1 11 SYGQGGNQPQH
TRBJ2-6 TRBV5-4 14 ASSLWGPGGANVLT
TRBJ2-5 TRBV29-1 12 SVSAGAAQETQY
TRBJ2-2 TRBV4-3 15 ASSQDTGLVNTGELF
TRBJ2-3 TRBV29-1 13 SVIRGAGLTDTQY
TRBJ2-7 TRBV28 11 ASSFTAPYEQY
TRBJ2-6 TRBV28 14 ASSRQGNAGANVLT
TRBJ1-5 TRBV27 15 ASSTQPGQGSNQPQH
TRBJ2-1 TRBV6-1 12 ASSDQDRVSRQF
TRBJ2-1 TRBV29-1 13 SVGFEGQIYNEQF
TRBJ2-6 TRBV14 14 ASRGGQVSGANVLT
TRBJ2-2 TRBV6-4 16 ASSPEGTSGSNTGELF
TRBJ1-5 TRBV3-1 14 ASSQGLTANNQPQH
TRBJ2-4 TRBV9 15 ASSVVGLALAKNIQY
TRBJ1-1 TRBV14 11 ASSPGGTLEAF
TRBJ2-3 TRBV7-3 13 ASSSGRFNTDTQY